The next 5 T cell receptor beta chains were all read from a single sample in a study of T cell changes during pregnancy in multiple sclerosis. The method was immunoSEQ multiplex PCR; TCRdb's version includes in-frame clones alone and lacks a portion of them. This sample has around 50,000 clones; around 93% occur once, and the top ten carry about 0.6%. The source was CD4+ T cells from peripheral blood mononuclear cells, collected after pregnancy. The receptors shown here come from a female donor with multiple sclerosis, enrolled in a pregnancy study.

CDR3 nucleotides: TGTGCCAGCAGTGAAAGGCGACAGGTCTGGAATGAGCAGTTCTTC. Its protein product is CASSERRQVWNEQFF. The V gene is TRBV6-1, the J gene TRBJ2-1; D perhaps matches TRBD1 (6 bases). The germline V gene encodes CDR1 MNHNS and CDR2 SASEGT. CDR3 length equals 15 residues. V lost 2 bases and J lost 7, with 15 bases in between.

This clone showed up just once. The CDR3 DNA reads as TGCAGCTACCATACATCAGGGGTGGTCACTGAAGCTTTCTTT. Translating gives CSYHTSGVVTEAFF. The rearrangement joins TRBV29-1 to TRBJ1-1, with D possibly being TRBD1 (6 bases). There are 14 residues in the CDR3. Trimming cost V 8 bases and J 4 bases, with 20 bases left between them. The germline V gene has CDR1 SQVTM and CDR2 ANQGSEA.

The CDR3 loop is CASSLRSPGQGNQPQHF. The CDR3 region has the DNA TGTGCCAGCTCACTTAGATCACCGGGACAGGGTAATCAGCCCCAGCATTTT. This sequence joins TRBV18 and TRBJ1-5; 9 bases are shared with TRBD1. Trimming took 4 bases from V and 4 from J; bases not matched to a gene: 11. This CDR3 contains 17 residues. Germline values: CDR1 KGHSH, CDR2 LQKENI.

The chain recombines TRBV7-2 with TRBJ1-2; a possible D gene is TRBD1 (5 bases). The CDR3 has 11 residues. Trimming removed 1 base at V and 8 bases at J, with 5 bases between. Germline V CDR1 and CDR2: SGHTA, FQGNSA. The CDR3 protein is CASSLGGGYTF. DNA of the CDR3: TGTGCCAGCAGCTTAGGGGGCGGCTACACCTTC.

This chain joins TRBV7-3 and TRBJ2-5, with D perhaps matching TRBD1 (6 bases). CDR1 and CDR2 (germline): SGHTA, FQGTGA. Trimming shortened V by 5 bases and J by 5 bases, and 15 bases separated the two germline ends. There are 14 residues in the CDR3. The CDR3, as DNA: TGTGCCAGCAGCCCAGGACAGCTAGGGGAGACCCAGTACTTC. Protein: CASSPGQLGETQYF.